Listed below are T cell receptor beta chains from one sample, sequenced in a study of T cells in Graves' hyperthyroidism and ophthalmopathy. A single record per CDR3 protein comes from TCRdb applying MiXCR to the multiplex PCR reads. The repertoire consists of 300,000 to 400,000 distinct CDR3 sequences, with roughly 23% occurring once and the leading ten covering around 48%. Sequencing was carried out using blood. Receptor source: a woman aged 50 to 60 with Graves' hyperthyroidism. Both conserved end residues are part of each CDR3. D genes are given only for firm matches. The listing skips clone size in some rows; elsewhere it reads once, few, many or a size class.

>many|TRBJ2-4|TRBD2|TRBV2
CASSELAGAKNIQYF
TGTGCCAGCAGTGAACTAGCGGGAGCCAAAAACATTCAGTACTTC
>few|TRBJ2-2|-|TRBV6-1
CASSTRGLAGELFF
TGTGCCAGCAGTACGAGGGGATTGGCCGGGGAGCTGTTTTTT
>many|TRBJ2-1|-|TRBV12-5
CASAIDAYNEQFF
TGTGCTAGTGCCATCGATGCCTACAATGAGCAGTTCTTC
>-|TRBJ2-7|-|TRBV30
CAWSLTGIEQYF
TGTGCCTGGAGTCTCACAGGGATCGAGCAGTACTTC
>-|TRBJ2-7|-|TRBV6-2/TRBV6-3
CASSYPSTGRSYEQYF
TGTGCCAGCAGTTACCCCTCGACAGGGAGGTCCTACGAGCAGTACTTC
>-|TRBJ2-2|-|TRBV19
CASSIGTGVAGELFF
TGTGCCAGTAGTATAGGGACGGGGGTCGCCGGGGAGCTGTTTTTT
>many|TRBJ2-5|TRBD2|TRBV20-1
CSATPGGKETQYF
TGCAGTGCCACCCCCGGGGGGAAAGAGACCCAGTACTTC
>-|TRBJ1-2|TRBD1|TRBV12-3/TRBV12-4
CASRPRDSLYGYTF
TGTGCCAGCAGACCTAGGGACAGCCTCTATGGCTACACCTTC
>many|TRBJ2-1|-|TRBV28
CASSSLGGGIDEQFF
TGTGCCAGCAGTTCTCTTGGAGGGGGAATCGATGAGCAGTTCTTC
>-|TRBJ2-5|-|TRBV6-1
CASSALGLIQETQYF
TGTGCCAGCAGTGCGTTAGGACTGATCCAAGAGACCCAGTACTTC
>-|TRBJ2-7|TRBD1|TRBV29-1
CSARTGLSYEQYF
TGCAGCGCCAGGACAGGACTCTCCTACGAGCAGTACTTC
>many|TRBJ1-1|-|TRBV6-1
CASTPTPTVNTEAFF
TGTGCCAGCACACCGACGCCGACGGTGAACACTGAAGCTTTCTTT
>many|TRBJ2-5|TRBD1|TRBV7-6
CASSLPGGKTQYF
TGTGCCAGCAGCTTACCAGGGGGTAAGACCCAGTACTTC
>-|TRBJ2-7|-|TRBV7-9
CASTRISEQYF
TGTGCCAGCACCCGAATTTCCGAGCAGTACTTC
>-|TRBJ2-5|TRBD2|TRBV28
CASSLIWGLAGEETQYF
TGTGCCAGCAGTTTGATCTGGGGACTAGCGGGGGAAGAGACCCAGTACTTC
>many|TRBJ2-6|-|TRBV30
CACNSGANVLTF
TGTGCCTGCAACTCTGGGGCCAACGTCCTGACTTTC
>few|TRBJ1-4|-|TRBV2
CATRFDQGKREKLFF
TGTGCAACCAGATTTGATCAGGGGAAGAGGGAAAAACTGTTTTTT
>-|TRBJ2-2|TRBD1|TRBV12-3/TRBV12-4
CASSYDRVSTGELFF
TGTGCCAGCAGTTACGACAGGGTGAGCACCGGGGAGCTGTTTTTT
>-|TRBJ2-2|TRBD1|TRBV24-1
CATSGRQGGSTGELFF
TGTGCCACCAGTGGCAGACAGGGGGGCAGCACCGGGGAGCTGTTTTTT
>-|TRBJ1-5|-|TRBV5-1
CASRQGSDQPQHF
TGCGCCAGCAGGCAGGGCTCAGATCAGCCCCAGCATTTT
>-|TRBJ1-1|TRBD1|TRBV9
CASSVGQGIQGAEAFF
TGTGCCAGCAGCGTAGGACAGGGGATACAGGGGGCTGAAGCTTTCTTT
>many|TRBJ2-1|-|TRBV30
CAWSLMEGGQFF
TGTGCCTGGAGCCTAATGGAGGGAGGGCAGTTCTTC
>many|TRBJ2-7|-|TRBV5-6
CASSLGPSSVSEQYF
TGTGCCAGCAGCTTGGGCCCAAGCAGTGTTAGCGAGCAGTACTTC
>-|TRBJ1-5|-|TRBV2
CASSQGSGGAQHF
TGTGCCAGCAGCCAGGGATCGGGGGGGGCCCAGCATTTT
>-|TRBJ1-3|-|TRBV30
CALRQENSGNTIYF
TGTGCCTTGAGACAGGAAAACTCTGGAAACACCATATATTTT
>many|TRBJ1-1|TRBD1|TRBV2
CASSPRQGNTEAFF
TGTGCCAGCAGTCCCCGACAGGGGAACACTGAAGCTTTCTTT
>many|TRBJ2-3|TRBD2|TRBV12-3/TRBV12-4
CASRTSVSTDTQYF
TGTGCCAGCAGGACTAGCGTTAGCACAGATACGCAGTATTTT
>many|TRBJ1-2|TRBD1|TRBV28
CASSPPTGTGRYTF
TGTGCCAGCAGTCCCCCGACAGGGACTGGGCGCTACACCTTC
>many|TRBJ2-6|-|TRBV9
CASSAGVFGANVLTF
TGTGCCAGCAGCGCCGGGGTGTTCGGGGCCAACGTCCTGACTTTC
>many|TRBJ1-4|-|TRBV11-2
CASSLVDEKLFF
TGTGCCAGCAGCTTGGTAGATGAAAAACTGTTTTTT
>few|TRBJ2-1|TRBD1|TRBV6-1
CASRSGTGYNEQFF
TGTGCCAGCAGATCCGGGACAGGTTACAATGAGCAGTTCTTC
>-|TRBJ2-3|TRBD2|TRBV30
CASAPGGDTQYF
TGTGCCTCCGCCCCGGGAGGGGATACGCAGTATTTT
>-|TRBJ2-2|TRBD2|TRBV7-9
CASSFLAGVLAGELFF
TGTGCCAGCAGCTTCCTAGCGGGAGTTCTCGCCGGGGAGCTGTTTTTT
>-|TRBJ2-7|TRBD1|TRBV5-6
CASSFTGADKQYF
TGTGCCAGCAGCTTTACAGGGGCCGACAAGCAGTACTTC
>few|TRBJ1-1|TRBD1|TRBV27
CASSARDRGNTEAFF
TGTGCCAGCAGTGCTCGGGACAGGGGGAACACTGAAGCTTTCTTT
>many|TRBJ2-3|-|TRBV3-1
CASSQDLVSTDTQYF
TGTGCCAGCAGCCAAGATCTAGTTAGCACAGATACGCAGTATTTT
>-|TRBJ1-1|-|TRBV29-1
CSVEDLGETGTNTEAFF
TGCAGCGTTGAAGATTTAGGGGAGACAGGTACGAACACTGAAGCTTTCTTT
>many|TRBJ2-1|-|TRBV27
CASSSAQQVYNEQFF
TGTGCCAGCAGTTCGGCACAGCAAGTCTACAATGAGCAGTTCTTC
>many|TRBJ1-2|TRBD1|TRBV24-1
CATSEGQGYGYTF
TGTGCCACCAGTGAGGGACAGGGCTATGGCTACACCTTC
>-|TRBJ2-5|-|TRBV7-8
CASSFSVPRQETQYF
TGTGCCAGCAGCTTTTCAGTTCCCAGGCAAGAGACCCAGTACTTC
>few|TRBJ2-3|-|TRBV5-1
CASSPQGYTDTQYF
TGCGCCAGCAGCCCCCAGGGCTACACAGATACGCAGTATTTT
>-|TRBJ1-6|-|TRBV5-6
CASSFNSPLHF
TGTGCCAGCAGCTTCAATTCACCCCTCCACTTT
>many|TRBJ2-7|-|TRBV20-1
CSAHKGPTYEQYF
TGCAGTGCTCACAAAGGTCCTACCTACGAGCAGTACTTC
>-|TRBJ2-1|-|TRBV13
CASSPPSGGSYNEQFF
TGTGCCAGCAGCCCACCAAGTGGTGGCTCCTACAATGAGCAGTTCTTC
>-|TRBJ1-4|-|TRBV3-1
CASSQRGSNEKLFF
TGTGCCAGCAGCCAAAGGGGCTCTAATGAAAAACTGTTTTTT
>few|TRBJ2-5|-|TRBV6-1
CASSSFGTQYF
TGTGCCAGCAGTTCTTTTGGGACCCAGTACTTC
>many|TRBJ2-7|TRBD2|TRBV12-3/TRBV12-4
CASSFSASGSYEQYF
TGTGCCAGCAGTTTTTCCGCTAGCGGGAGCTACGAGCAGTACTTC
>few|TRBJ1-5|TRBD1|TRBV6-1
CASSQGGSNQPQHF
TGTGCCAGCAGTCAGGGGGGGAGCAATCAGCCCCAGCATTTT
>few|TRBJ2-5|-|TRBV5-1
CASSLETQETQYF
TGCGCCAGCAGCTTGGAGACTCAAGAGACCCAGTACTTC
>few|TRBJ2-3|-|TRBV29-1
CSFETGTDTQYF
TGCAGCTTCGAAACAGGCACAGATACGCAGTATTTT
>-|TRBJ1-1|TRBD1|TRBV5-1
CASSGGTGYTEAFF
TGCGCCAGCAGCGGGGGGACAGGGTACACTGAAGCTTTCTTT
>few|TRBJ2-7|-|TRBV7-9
CASSDLARDSYEQYF
TGTGCCAGCAGCGACCTAGCGAGGGACTCCTACGAGCAGTACTTC
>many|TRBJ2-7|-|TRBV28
CASRGGESSYEQYF
TGTGCCAGCAGGGGGGGAGAAAGCTCCTACGAGCAGTACTTC
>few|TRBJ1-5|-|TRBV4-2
CASSQDQGTGQPQHF
TGTGCCAGCAGCCAAGACCAGGGGACGGGGCAGCCCCAGCATTTT
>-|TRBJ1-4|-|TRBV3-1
CASSQVGTTTNEKLFF
TGTGCCAGCAGCCAAGTGGGGACGACAACTAATGAAAAACTGTTTTTT
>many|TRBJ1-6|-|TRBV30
CAWSVLPYNSPLHF
TGTGCCTGGAGTGTCTTACCGTATAATTCACCCCTCCACTTT
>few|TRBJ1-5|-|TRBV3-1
CASSREGNQPQHF
TGTGCCAGCAGCCGAGAGGGTAATCAGCCCCAGCATTTT
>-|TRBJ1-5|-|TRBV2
CASSEERGGQPQHF
TGTGCCAGCAGTGAAGAAAGGGGGGGTCAGCCCCAGCATTTT
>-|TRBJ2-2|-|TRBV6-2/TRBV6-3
CASSRDSPNTGELFF
TGTGCCAGCAGTCGGGACTCTCCGAACACCGGGGAGCTGTTTTTT